This T cell receptor (beta chain) was identified during a study of liver allograft versus peripheral blood T cells. Overall study: The study compared liver allograft T cell receptor repertoires against peripheral blood repertoires of liver transplant recipients. General observations from the study: Peripheral blood repertoires reportedly differed from the T cell receptor repertoires found inside liver allografts.

The V gene lost 6 bases and the J gene lost 0 bases, with 11 bases spanning the gap. Germline CDR1 is SGHTA and CDR2 is FQGNSA. The CDR3 sequence is 14 residues long. A single record per CDR3 protein comes from TCRdb applying MiXCR to the reads. Among some 16,000 distinct CDR3 sequences listed, 22% were seen once. This clonotype was seen many times. Its antigen remains unidentified. The chain uses TRBV7-2 and TRBJ1-1; no clear D gene. The sequence was obtained from a human patient who had a liver transplant. Some T cells may have originated in the graft donor. The CDR3 DNA reads TGTGCCAGCAGGACACACGGGGTGAACACTGAAGCTTTCTTT. Translated, it gives CASRTHGVNTEAFF.